The T cell receptor (beta chain) under discussion was sequenced for a study of T cell clones after liver transplantation. Across the whole study: Immunosuppression withdrawal was tried within 2 years after liver transplantation in this trial. Tolerant meant at least one year fully off immunosuppression without liver enzymes above twice normal.

Germline values: CDR1 SGHDN, CDR2 FVKESK. V lost 4 bases, J lost 2 bases, and 22 bases lay in between. The CDR3 is 18 amino acids. Produced via immunoSEQ multiplex PCR; TCRdb's table is partial and in-frame only. The sample consists of about 72,000 clones, about nine tenths of them appearing once. This chain uses TRBV14 with TRBJ2-3, with TRBD1 as a possible D gene (5 bases). The sequence was collected from a human donor who received a liver transplant. The sequencing used CD4+ T cells from blood, collected before liver transplant. CDR3 coding DNA: TGTGCCAGCAGCCCAAGAGCTCTGGGGCGGCAGTTCACAGATACGCAGTATTTT. This codes for CASSPRALGRQFTDTQYF.